A selection of T cell receptor beta chains follows, all from one sample in a study of T cell responses to AZD1222 COVID-19 vaccine. Data came from immunoSEQ multiplex PCR; TCRdb stores just in-frame clones and leaves some out. The repertoire consists of under 130,000 clones, with 88% occurring once and the leading ten covering 9% to 9.5%. The sequencing used peripheral blood, collected on day 0 of AZD1222 vaccination. Receptors originate from an adult in good health. The CDR3 runs from the conserved cysteine through the conserved F or W. The D gene is left open where the match is weak. Some rows mark clone size as missing; the rest say once, few, many or name a class of expanded clone.

V gene,clone size,D gene,J gene,CDR3 protein,CDR3 DNA
TRBV7-3,.,TRBD1,TRBJ1-1,CASSPTGQGDTEAFF,TGTGCCAGCAGCCCCACCGGACAGGGAGACACTGAAGCTTTCTTT
TRBV6-5,.,TRBD1,TRBJ2-1,CASSQGRGLYNEQFF,TGTGCCAGCAGTCAGGGCAGGGGGCTTTACAATGAGCAGTTCTTC
TRBV28,.,.,TRBJ2-7,CASGPTSPYEQYF,TGTGCCAGCGGACCCACTAGCCCCTACGAGCAGTACTTC
TRBV14,.,.,TRBJ2-3,CASSLRLQGRRTDTQYF,TGTGCCAGCAGCCTACGCCTACAGGGTCGTCGCACAGATACGCAGTATTTT
TRBV7-9,.,TRBD2,TRBJ2-1,CASSLGRAGLNEQFF,TGTGCCAGCAGCTTAGGGCGAGCGGGACTTAATGAGCAGTTCTTC
TRBV13,.,TRBD2,TRBJ2-1,CASSLGAGGINEQFF,TGTGCCAGCAGCTTAGGAGCGGGAGGGATAAATGAGCAGTTCTTC
TRBV19,.,.,TRBJ2-2,CASLHRQTGELFF,TGTGCCAGTCTCCACCGACAGACCGGGGAGCTGTTTTTT
TRBV6-1,.,.,TRBJ1-2,CASSEGIGSGYTF,TGTGCCAGCAGTGAAGGGATTGGGTCAGGCTACACCTTC
TRBV3-1/TRBV3-2,.,.,TRBJ2-7,CASSPMGAGVNEQCF,TGTGCCAGCAGCCCCATGGGGGCGGGAGTGAACGAGCAGTGCTTC
TRBV5-4,.,.,TRBJ2-1,CASGGMGADNEQFF,TGTGCCAGCGGAGGCATGGGTGCAGACAATGAGCAGTTCTTC
TRBV7-2,.,.,TRBJ1-6,CASSQRAGLNSPLHF,TGTGCCAGCAGCCAAAGGGCGGGGCTGAATTCACCCCTCCACTTT
TRBV29-1,.,.,TRBJ1-1,CSVEEQGSNTEAFF,TGCAGCGTTGAGGAACAGGGCAGTAACACTGAAGCTTTCTTT
TRBV28,.,.,TRBJ1-6,CASSFSGGFGSYNSPLHF,TGTGCCAGCAGTTTTTCGGGAGGGTTCGGCTCCTATAATTCACCCCTCCACTTT
TRBV7-3,.,TRBD2,TRBJ2-5,CASSLNGGGRETQYF,TGTGCCAGCAGCTTAAACGGGGGAGGGAGAGAGACCCAGTACTTC
TRBV7-9,few,.,TRBJ2-1,CASSLSAHNEQFF,TGTGCCAGCAGCTTGTCTGCGCACAATGAGCAGTTCTTC
TRBV27,.,.,TRBJ1-1,CASRSGGTEAFF,TGTGCCAGCAGATCCGGGGGTACTGAAGCTTTCTTT
TRBV15,.,.,TRBJ2-2,CATSTVSGELFF,TGTGCCACCAGCACCGTATCCGGGGAGCTGTTTTTT
TRBV12-3/TRBV12-4,.,.,TRBJ1-2,CASSWRAASYTF,TGTGCCAGCAGTTGGAGGGCGGCGAGCTACACCTTC
TRBV9,.,.,TRBJ1-1,CASSVGTVNTEAFF,TGTGCCAGCAGCGTAGGAACAGTGAACACTGAAGCTTTCTTT
TRBV7-3,.,.,TRBJ2-7,CASSPSGTQTYEQYF,TGTGCCAGCAGCCCGTCCGGGACTCAAACCTACGAGCAGTACTTC
TRBV7-2,.,.,TRBJ2-7,CASSLSGEQYF,TGTGCCAGCAGCCTCTCGGGCGAGCAGTACTTC
TRBV5-4,.,.,TRBJ2-4,CASSLMFGGSIAKNIQYF,TGTGCCAGCAGCTTGATGTTCGGGGGCTCAATAGCCAAAAACATTCAGTACTTC
TRBV27,few,.,TRBJ1-5,CASRPAQDHQPQHF,TGTGCCAGCAGGCCCGCGCAGGATCATCAGCCCCAGCATTTT
TRBV6-6,.,TRBD1,TRBJ1-5,CASRRDSLLPQHF,TGTGCCAGCAGGAGGGACAGTTTATTGCCCCAGCATTTT
TRBV7-3,.,.,TRBJ2-7,CASSLTSLSGDEQYF,TGTGCCAGCAGCTTAACTAGCTTGTCTGGGGACGAGCAGTACTTC
TRBV7-3,.,.,TRBJ1-2,CASSPQPANYGYTF,TGTGCCAGCAGCCCTCAACCAGCTAACTATGGCTACACCTTC
TRBV12-5,.,.,TRBJ1-5,CASALNSNQPQHF,TGTGCTAGTGCCCTGAATAGCAATCAGCCCCAGCATTTT
TRBV7-9,once,TRBD2,TRBJ2-3,CASSRLAGGDTQYF,TGTGCCAGCAGCCGCCTGGCGGGAGGGGATACGCAGTATTTT
TRBV9,.,TRBD2,TRBJ2-3,CASSGGASGTDTQYF,TGTGCCAGCAGCGGGGGTGCTAGCGGAACAGATACGCAGTATTTT
TRBV19,.,.,TRBJ1-2,CASTGPRTNYGYTF,TGTGCCAGTACTGGGCCAAGAACTAACTATGGCTACACCTTC
TRBV27,.,.,TRBJ1-5,CASSPGLSGFGNQPQHF,TGTGCCAGCAGTCCAGGACTTTCCGGGTTTGGCAATCAGCCCCAGCATTTT
TRBV7-2,.,.,TRBJ1-1,CASSIFAGVGTEAFF,TGTGCCAGCAGCATTTTCGCAGGGGTGGGCACTGAAGCTTTCTTT
TRBV24-1,.,TRBD1,TRBJ2-3,CATSATGEGTDTQYF,TGTGCCACCAGTGCAACAGGGGAAGGCACAGATACGCAGTATTTT
TRBV9,.,.,TRBJ2-7,CASSEEEKGFEQYF,TGTGCCAGCAGCGAGGAGGAGAAGGGATTCGAGCAGTACTTC
TRBV19,.,TRBD1,TRBJ2-2,CASLHGQGAGELFF,TGTGCCAGCCTGCATGGCCAGGGGGCCGGGGAGCTGTTTTTT
TRBV15,.,.,TRBJ1-4,CATSRYEKLFF,TGTGCCACCAGCAGATATGAAAAACTGTTTTTT
TRBV7-9,.,TRBD2,TRBJ2-1,CASSLSGSGPYNEQFF,TGTGCCAGCAGCTTAAGTGGTAGCGGGCCCTACAATGAGCAGTTCTTC
TRBV12-3/TRBV12-4,.,.,TRBJ1-4,CASSPQGEKLFF,TGTGCCAGCAGTCCTCAAGGTGAAAAACTGTTTTTT
TRBV19,once,TRBD1,TRBJ1-1,CASSKGQGANTEAFF,TGTGCCAGTAGTAAGGGACAGGGGGCGAACACTGAAGCTTTCTTT
TRBV19,once,.,TRBJ2-7,CASSRLAYSYEQYF,TGTGCCAGTAGTAGACTCGCTTACTCCTACGAGCAGTACTTC
TRBV5-5,.,TRBD1,TRBJ2-5,CASSFERTGETQYF,TGTGCCAGCAGCTTCGAGCGGACAGGGGAGACCCAGTACTTC
TRBV7-8,few,TRBD2,TRBJ2-1,CASTTGTSGSSTYNEQFF,TGTGCCAGCACTACCGGGACTAGCGGGAGTAGCACCTACAATGAGCAGTTCTTC
TRBV19,.,.,TRBJ2-1,CASSPSPAGLNEQFF,TGTGCCAGTAGTCCCTCTCCGGCAGGTCTCAATGAGCAGTTCTTC
TRBV7-2,.,.,TRBJ2-5,CASSLQQGLGSQYF,TGTGCCAGCAGCTTGCAGCAGGGGCTGGGGTCCCAGTACTTC
TRBV29-1,.,.,TRBJ2-7,CSVQGNRGSYEQYF,TGCAGCGTTCAGGGTAATAGGGGTTCCTACGAGCAGTACTTC
TRBV6-5,.,.,TRBJ2-7,CASSRASFYEQYF,TGTGCCAGCTCGAGGGCCAGTTTCTACGAGCAGTACTTC
TRBV28,.,.,TRBJ2-3,CASSLSGLRGDTQYF,TGTGCCAGCAGTTTATCAGGACTAAGGGGGGATACGCAGTATTTT
TRBV28,.,.,TRBJ1-1,CASSLGTLPAFF,TGTGCCAGCAGCCTCGGGACGCTGCCAGCTTTCTTT
TRBV29-1,.,TRBD1,TRBJ1-5,CSVVPGTGANQPQHF,TGCAGCGTTGTTCCCGGGACAGGGGCAAATCAGCCCCAGCATTTT
TRBV18,.,.,TRBJ1-3,CASTIGPVGNTIYF,TGTGCCAGCACAATCGGGCCAGTCGGAAACACCATATATTTT
TRBV6-6,.,.,TRBJ2-5,CASTQGGITQETQYF,TGTGCCAGCACACAAGGGGGAATAACACAAGAGACCCAGTACTTC
TRBV19,.,TRBD2,TRBJ2-1,CATNSGRAHNEQFF,TGTGCCACCAATAGCGGGAGGGCCCACAATGAGCAGTTCTTC
TRBV9,.,.,TRBJ2-7,CASSPGPQAAYEQYF,TGTGCCAGCAGCCCCGGACCCCAGGCAGCCTACGAGCAGTACTTC
TRBV27,.,.,TRBJ1-6,CASSLQGGNNSPLHF,TGTGCCAGCAGTCTGCAAGGGGGGAATAATTCACCCCTCCACTTT
TRBV2,once,.,TRBJ2-7,CASTESSYEQYF,TGTGCCAGCACGGAGAGCTCCTACGAGCAGTACTTC
TRBV6-1,.,TRBD2,TRBJ2-7,CASSESASGLGEQYF,TGTGCCAGCAGTGAATCGGCTAGCGGTCTCGGCGAGCAGTACTTC
TRBV28,once,TRBD1,TRBJ1-2,CASSFPGQDPRGYTF,TGTGCCAGCTCCTTTCCGGGACAGGACCCTCGTGGCTACACCTTC
TRBV11-2,.,TRBD1,TRBJ2-1,CASSSGQGAFNEQFF,TGTGCCAGCAGCTCGGGACAGGGGGCTTTCAATGAGCAGTTCTTC